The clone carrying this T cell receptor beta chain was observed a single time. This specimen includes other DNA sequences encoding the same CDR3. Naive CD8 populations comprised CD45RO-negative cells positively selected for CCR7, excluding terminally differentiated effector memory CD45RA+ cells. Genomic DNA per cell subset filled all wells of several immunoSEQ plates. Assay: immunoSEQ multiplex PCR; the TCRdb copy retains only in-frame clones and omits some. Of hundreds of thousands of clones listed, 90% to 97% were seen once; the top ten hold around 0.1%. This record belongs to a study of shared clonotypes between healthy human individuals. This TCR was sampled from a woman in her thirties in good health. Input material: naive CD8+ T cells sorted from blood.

The CDR3 sequence: CASSFPGGYGYTF. CDR3 bases: TGTGCCAGCAGTTTCCCGGGTGGCTATGGCTACACCTTC. The V and J genes are TRBV27 and TRBJ1-2; the D is unclear. Germline V gene sequence: CDR1 MNHEY, CDR2 SMNVEV (reference sequence). V dropped 3 bases and J dropped 4 bases, with 9 bases sitting between them. The CDR3 sequence is 13 residues long.